One sample yielded the 3 T cell receptor beta chains listed below, sequenced in a study of blood T cell repertoires in COVID-19. This table comes from immunoSEQ multiplex PCR, and its TCRdb copy is limited to in-frame clones, with some not included. The sample carries about 310,000 clones, approximately 90% recorded once. Sequencing was carried out using PBMCs or T cells enriched from blood (not recorded which). These receptors were collected from a woman aged 40 to 50 who had recovered from COVID-19.

The V call is TRBV20-1, the J call TRBJ1-2; D is possibly TRBD1 (6 bases). Trimming left V 6 bases short and J 8 bases short, with 13 bases between. Germline CDR1 reads DFQATT; CDR2 reads SNEGSKA (reference sequence). The CDR3 consists of 11 residues. CDR3 nucleotides: TGCAGTGCGAGACAGGCGAAGGGCTACACCTTC. It yields the protein CSARQAKGYTF.

Only one count was recorded for this clone. The chain combines TRBV18 with TRBJ2-3; D not certain. Germline assignment: CDR1 KGHSH and CDR2 LQKENI. V lost 0 bases, J lost 2 bases, and 6 bases lay in between. The CDR3 length is 14 residues. CDR3 residues: CASSPPGVTDTQYF. Here the CDR3 DNA reads TGTGCCAGCTCACCACCAGGAGTCACAGATACGCAGTATTTT. Variable domain in full (rest from reference TRBV18 and TRBJ2-3): NAGVMQNPRHLVRRRGQEARLRCSPMKGHSHVYWYRQLPEEGLKFMVYLQKENIIDESGMPKERFSAEFPKEGPSILRIQQVVRGDSAAYFCASSPPGVTDTQYFGPGTRLTVL.

The chain employs TRBV28 and TRBJ2-3, with D tentatively TRBD1 (9 bases). CDR1 and CDR2 from the germline V gene are MDHEN and SYDVKM. CDR3 length: 16 residues. The V end was cut by 4 bases, the J end by 3 bases, with 17 bases between. As DNA, the CDR3 is TGTGCCAGCAGTTCAACAGGGGGCGGGGGGACAGATACGCAGTATTTT. It specifies CASSSTGGGGTDTQYF.